The TCR beta chain under discussion was sequenced for a study of Graves' ophthalmopathy and Graves' hyperthyroidism. The overall study: If no ophthalmopathy appeared within 18 months of follow-up, hyperthyroidism was termed stable.

On this clonotype itself: What it binds is not known. At one end the junction does not follow the germline gene, possibly because of a read error.

Study-level findings and limits: Thyroid clonotypes that were expanded above 0.001 frequency mostly also appeared in blood.

Other autoimmune diseases, uncontrolled infections, pregnancy or lactation excluded patients from enrollment. Patients were diagnosed from clinical symptoms, serum thyroxine, TRAb, thyroid ultrasound and orbital computed tomography. Germline V gene sequence: CDR1 SEHNR, CDR2 FQNEAQ (reference sequence). The CDR3 contains 17 residues. Amplification of the TCR beta CDR3 regions used RNA transcripts (as template). The authors performed first-round RT-PCR with HTBI primers and then a second-round multiplex PCR. TCRdb processed the multiplex PCR reads anew with MiXCR; each CDR3 protein has one entry. The table shows 1 million to 1.3 million distinct CDR3 sequences, with less than 45% occurring only once.

The J gene is TRBJ2-5, the V gene TRBV7-9; 9 positions agree with TRBD2. The sequencing input was peripheral blood or thyroid tissue (not recorded which). The sequence was obtained from an adult man with Graves' hyperthyroidism. CDR3 DNA: TGCGCCAGCAGCCAAGACGGGGCGGGGGGGCAATCGGAGACCCAGTACTTC. Translating gives CASSQDGAGGQSETQYF.